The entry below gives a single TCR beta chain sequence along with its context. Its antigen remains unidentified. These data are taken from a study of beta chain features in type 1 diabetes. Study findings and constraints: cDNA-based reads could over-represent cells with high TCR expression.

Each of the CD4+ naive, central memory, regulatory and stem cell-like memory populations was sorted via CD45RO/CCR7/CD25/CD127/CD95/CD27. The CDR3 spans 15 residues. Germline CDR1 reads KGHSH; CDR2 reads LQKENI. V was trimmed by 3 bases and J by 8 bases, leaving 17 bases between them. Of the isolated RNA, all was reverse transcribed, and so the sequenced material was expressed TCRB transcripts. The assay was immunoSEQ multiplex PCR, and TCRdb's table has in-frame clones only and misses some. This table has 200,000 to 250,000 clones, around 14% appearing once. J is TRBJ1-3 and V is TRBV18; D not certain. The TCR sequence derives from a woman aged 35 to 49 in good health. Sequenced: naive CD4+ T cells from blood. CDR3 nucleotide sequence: TGTGCCAGCTCACCCCAGCGCCCTAGAGAGGACACCATATATTTT. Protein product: CASSPQRPREDTIYF.